The 31 T cell receptor beta chains given below trace back to one sample, sequenced in a study of graft-versus-host responses after intestinal transplantation. The repertoire was sequenced with immunoSEQ multiplex PCR; TCRdb's copy has only in-frame clones and lacks some. Here the sample spans 80,000 to 95,000 clones, 90% to 95% being singletons. These receptors lack a known antigen. The sequenced sample was unstimulated CD8+ T cells sorted from spleen or lymph node cells, obtained before intestinal transplant. The origin of the receptors is a human donor who received an intestinal transplant.

The chain has TRBV11-3 and TRBJ2-7; TRBD2 might be the D (7 bases). V gave up 5 bases and J gave up 2 bases, with 13 bases separating them. CDR1 is SGHNT and CDR2 is YENEEA in the germline V gene. The CDR3 loop spans 14 amino acids. This CDR3 is CASSDGGLTYEQYF. In DNA, the CDR3 is TGTGCCAGCAGCGACGGGGGGCTAACCTACGAGCAGTACTTC. The full variable domain, rest sourced from reference TRBV11-3 and TRBJ2-7, is EAGVVQSPRYKIIEKKQPVAFWCNPISGHNTLYWYLQNLGQGPELLIRYENEEAVDDSQLPKDRFSAERLKGVDSTLKIQPAELGDSAVYLCASSDGGLTYEQYFGPGTRLTVT.

This clone was recorded once. The rearrangement joins TRBV27 to TRBJ1-4, with D possibly matching TRBD1 (5 bases). The V and J ends lost 5 bases and 11 bases respectively, with 15 bases between them. CDR3 length equals 13 residues. From germline, CDR1 is MNHEY and CDR2 SMNVEV (reference sequence). The CDR3 nucleotides read TGTGCCAGCAGTCCGGCGGGGGTGCGGAAACTGTTTTTT. Its protein product is CASSPAGVRKLFF.

This sequence joins TRBV30 and TRBJ2-2, with unresolved D. CDR1 is GTSNPN, CDR2 SVGIG, per germline (reference sequence). The germline V and J ends were trimmed by 4 bases and 3 bases, with 9 bases remaining between them. This CDR3 comprises 13 residues. This CDR3 reads CAWTPTHTGELFF. Here the CDR3 DNA reads TGTGCCTGGACTCCCACTCACACCGGGGAGCTGTTTTTT.

The chain combines TRBV4-3 with TRBJ1-4, with D tentatively TRBD1 (6 bases). The CDR3 loop spans 18 amino acids. Trimming left V 0 bases short and J 5 bases short, with 19 bases between. CDR1 is LGHNA, CDR2 YSLEER, per germline. CDR3 sequence (DNA): TGCGCCAGCAGCCAAGAAGGGGGAGTGTGGGAGTCGAATGAAAAACTGTTTTTT. As protein: CASSQEGGVWESNEKLFF.

V usage is TRBV9 and J usage is TRBJ1-3, with a tentative D call TRBD1 (6 bases). Looked up from germline, CDR1 is SGDLS and CDR2 is YYNGEE. This CDR3 is 17 amino acids long. The V end was cut by 3 bases, the J end by 0 bases, with 16 bases between. DNA for the CDR3: TGTGCCAGCAGCGCGAATCGGGACAAGACCTCTGGAAACACCATATATTTT. Encoded protein: CASSANRDKTSGNTIYF.

The chain joins TRBV11-2 to TRBJ2-7; 9 bases fit TRBD2. The CDR3 consists of 14 residues. Germline V gene data show CDR1 as SGHAT and CDR2 as FQNNGV. Trimming cost V 4 bases and J 2 bases; bases outside gene matches: 3. The CDR3 reads CASSSRGGTYEQYF. In DNA, the CDR3 is TGTGCCAGCAGCTCGCGGGGGGGCACCTACGAGCAGTACTTC.

The gene calls are TRBV4-1 and TRBJ2-3, with TRBD1 as a possible D gene (7 bases). Trimming cost V 3 bases and J 9 bases, with 13 bases left between them. Germline V gene data show CDR1 as MGHRA and CDR2 as YSYEKL. The CDR3 sequence is 13 residues long. CDR3 region: CASSHQGGATQYF. The DNA for the CDR3 is TGCGCCAGCAGCCACCAGGGGGGCGCCACGCAGTATTTT.

The V gene is TRBV5-1, the J gene TRBJ1-1; TRBD1 matches 9 bases. CDR1 and CDR2 (germline): SGHRS, YFSETQ. V was pared by 4 bases and J by 0 bases, with 10 bases of the junction left unmatched. The CDR3 has 17 residues. The CDR3 nucleotides are TGCGCCAGCAGCGTTACCGGGACAGGGATCATGAACACTGAAGCTTTCTTT. Residues: CASSVTGTGIMNTEAFF. The complete variable domain, with remaining parts taken from reference TRBV5-1 and TRBJ1-1, reads KAGVTQTPRYLIKTRGQQVTLSCSPISGHRSVSWYQQTPGQGLQFLFEYFSETQRNKGNFPGRFSGRQFSNSRSEMNVSTLELGDSALYLCASSVTGTGIMNTEAFFGQGTRLTVV.

This chain links TRBV2 with TRBJ2-7; D gene unclear. V shed 7 bases and J shed 0 bases, with 4 bases lying between them. From germline, CDR1 is SNHLY and CDR2 FYNNEI. The CDR3 runs 11 residues. The chain's CDR3 is CASTSSYEQYF. CDR3 bases: TGTGCCAGCACTAGCTCCTACGAGCAGTACTTC.

The chain has TRBV7-8 and TRBJ2-5; 10 bases map to TRBD2. CDR3 length: 17 residues. Germline V lookup: CDR1 SGHVS, CDR2 FQNEAQ. The junction had 8 bases not matched to a gene; V was cut back by 4 bases and J by 0 bases. CDR3 DNA: TGTGCCAGCAGCTCCCGGACTAGCGGATTGTACCAAGAGACCCAGTACTTC. As protein: CASSSRTSGLYQETQYF.

The chain combines TRBV7-9 with TRBJ2-3; possible D gene TRBD2, 6 bases. CDR3 length equals 15 residues. Germline loops: CDR1 SEHNR, CDR2 FQNEAQ (reference sequence). Trimming stripped 3 bases from V and 0 bases from J, with 10 bases between. DNA for the CDR3: TGTGCCAGCAGCTTTGGGGGAGGAAGCACAGATACGCAGTATTTT. It translates to CASSFGGGSTDTQYF.

The chain employs TRBV12-5 and TRBJ1-2, with no clear D. V lost 6 bases and J lost 2, with 4 bases in between. The germline CDR1 and CDR2 sequences are LGHNT and FRNRAP. The length of the CDR3 is 11 residues. This CDR3 is CASGINYGYTF. CDR3 nucleotide sequence: TGTGCTAGTGGCATCAACTATGGCTACACCTTC.

This clone was counted a single time. This chain joins TRBV21-1 and TRBJ2-5; the table calls TRBD2, which could not be checked here. TRBV21-1 is termed a pseudogene. The CDR3 covers 15 residues. Here the CDR3 reads CASSISGLRRWAQYF. As DNA, the CDR3 is TGTGCCAGCAGCATCTCCGGACTCCGTCGGTGGGCCCAGTACTTC.

The rearrangement uses TRBV9 and TRBJ1-1; no clear D. The CDR3 is 12 residues long. Trimming left V 3 bases short and J 6 bases short, with 9 bases between. Germline values: CDR1 SGDLS, CDR2 YYNGEE. CDR3 DNA: TGTGCCAGCAGCGCTGGCGGGGCTGAAGCTTTCTTT. Its protein product is CASSAGGAEAFF. The full variable domain, rest sourced from reference TRBV9 and TRBJ1-1, is DSGVTQTPKHLITATGQRVTLRCSPRSGDLSVYWYQQSLDQGLQFLIQYYNGEERAKGNILERFSAQQFPDLHSELNLSSLELGDSALYFCASSAGGAEAFFGQGTRLTVV.

The chain uses TRBV6-6 and TRBJ2-3; D possibly corresponds to TRBD1 (5 bases). V shed 2 bases and J shed 0 bases, with 12 bases lying between them. The CDR3 has 16 amino acids. CDR1 MNHNY and CDR2 SVGAGI come from the germline V gene (reference sequence). The CDR3 spells CASSYTTGLSTDTQYF. Here the CDR3 DNA reads TGTGCCAGCAGTTACACCACAGGCCTAAGCACAGATACGCAGTATTTT.

The rearrangement links TRBV19 to TRBJ2-2; no reliable D call. Trimming shortened V by 3 bases and J by 5 bases, and 10 bases separated the two germline ends. Germline lookup yields CDR1 LNHDA and CDR2 SQIVND (reference sequence). This CDR3 region has 14 residues. The CDR3: CASSILSVTGELFF. CDR3 DNA sequence: TGTGCCAGTAGTATCCTCTCCGTGACCGGGGAGCTGTTTTTT.

The CDR3 DNA sequence: TGTGCCAGCAGCTTCCCCCTGGGACAGGGAGACTACGAGCAGTACTTC. Residues: CASSFPLGQGDYEQYF. The chain uses TRBV11-2 and TRBJ2-7, with 9 bases lining up with TRBD1. V gave up 3 bases and J gave up 3 bases; unmatched junction bases: 9. Germline V gene sequence: CDR1 SGHAT, CDR2 FQNNGV. CDR3 length: 16 amino acids.

The J gene is TRBJ2-1, the V gene TRBV2; TRBD2 might be the D (6 bases). The CDR3 totals 11 residues. V lost 10 bases, J lost 6 bases, and 10 bases lay in between. CDR1 SNHLY and CDR2 FYNNEI come from the germline V gene. CDR3 sequence reads: CATAGLNEQFF. In nucleotides, the CDR3 is TGTGCCACCGCGGGACTCAATGAGCAGTTCTTC.

This chain joins TRBV6-6 and TRBJ1-2, with TRBD1 as a possible D gene (6 bases). From germline, CDR1 is MNHNY and CDR2 SVGAGI (reference sequence). Trimming shortened V by 8 bases and J by 4 bases, and 14 bases separated the two germline ends. This CDR3 contains 13 residues. The DNA for the CDR3 is TGTGCCAGCGAGGGGGGGATGACCTATGGCTACACCTTC. It is translated as CASEGGMTYGYTF.

The V call is TRBV9, the J call TRBJ1-6; TRBD1 is a possible D gene (5 bases). V gave up 0 bases and J gave up 10 bases, with 11 bases separating them. The germline CDR1 and CDR2 sequences are SGDLS and YYNGEE. The CDR3 consists of 14 residues. This chain's CDR3 is CASSVGGGSSPLHF. For the CDR3, the DNA is TGTGCCAGCAGCGTAGGGGGGGGAAGCTCACCCCTCCACTTT.

The J gene is TRBJ1-2, the V gene TRBV27, with D possibly being TRBD1 (5 bases). CDR1 is MNHEY and CDR2 is SMNVEV in the germline V gene (reference sequence). Trimming stripped 5 bases from V and 3 bases from J, with 7 bases between. The CDR3 runs 12 residues. The CDR3: CASSGGDYGYTF. Written as DNA, the CDR3 is TGTGCCAGCAGTGGAGGGGACTATGGCTACACCTTC.

This rearrangement joins TRBV2 to TRBJ2-7; weak D call: TRBD1 (6 bases). The V and J ends lost 5 bases and 2 bases respectively, with 13 bases between them. In germline, CDR1 is SNHLY, CDR2 FYNNEI. The CDR3 consists of 14 residues. CDR3 coding DNA: TGTGCCAGCAGTAAAGGGGACACGACCTACGAGCAGTACTTC. As protein: CASSKGDTTYEQYF. Full variable domain (rest looked up from reference TRBV2 and TRBJ2-7): EPEVTQTPSHQVTQMGQEVILRCVPISNHLYFYWYRQILGQKVEFLVSFYNNEISEKSEIFDDQFSVERPDGSNFTLKIRSTKLEDSAMYFCASSKGDTTYEQYFGPGTRLTVT.

In nucleotides, the CDR3 is TGTGCCAGCAACTTCCATGACCACAGGGAAGGTTCCACTGAAGCTTTCTTT. Translation gives CASNFHDHREGSTEAFF. This chain uses TRBV7-2 with TRBJ1-1; D is perhaps TRBD1 (6 bases). Trimming cost V 7 bases and J 4 bases, with 25 bases left between them. Looked up from germline, CDR1 is SGHTA and CDR2 is FQGNSA. The CDR3 totals 17 residues.

The chain links TRBV27 to TRBJ2-3, with 12 bases identical to TRBD2. Germline CDR1 MNHEY, CDR2 SMNVEV (reference sequence). V shed 3 bases, J shed 2 bases, and the junction held 6 bases outside the gene matches. The CDR3 is 17 residues long. Here the CDR3 DNA reads TGTGCCAGCAGTTTCGGACTAGCGGGGTCCTCCACAGATACGCAGTATTTT. Its protein product is CASSFGLAGSSTDTQYF.

The gene calls are TRBV5-6 and TRBJ1-1; the D gene is possibly TRBD1 (5 bases). This CDR3 is 12 amino acids long. Trimming stripped 3 bases from V and 3 bases from J, with 6 bases between. Germline CDR1 is SGHDT and CDR2 is YYEEEE. Here the CDR3 reads CASSSGDTEAFF. In DNA form, the CDR3 reads TGTGCCAGCAGCTCGGGGGACACTGAAGCTTTCTTT. The full variable domain, rest sourced from reference TRBV5-6 and TRBJ1-1, is DAGVTQSPTHLIKTRGQQVTLRCSPKSGHDTVSWYQQALGQGPQFIFQYYEEEERQRGNFPDRFSGHQFPNYSSELNVNALLLGDSALYLCASSSGDTEAFFGQGTRLTVV.

The chain recombines TRBV7-9 with TRBJ2-3; 8 bases align to TRBD2. From germline, CDR1 is SEHNR and CDR2 FQNEAQ (reference sequence). This CDR3 contains 16 residues. J lost 2 bases, V lost 3 bases, and 7 bases had no gene match. The CDR3 here is CASSFGAGGHTDTQYF. The CDR3 DNA sequence: TGTGCCAGCAGCTTTGGGGCGGGGGGACACACAGATACGCAGTATTTT.

The V gene is TRBV19, the J gene TRBJ2-5; TRBD2 aligns across 14 bases. The junction had 7 bases not matched to a gene; V was cut back by 5 bases and J by 5 bases. The CDR3 has 16 amino acids. Per the germline V gene, CDR1 is LNHDA and CDR2 is SQIVND (reference sequence). This CDR3 is CASSSGLAGVGETQYF. The CDR3, as DNA: TGTGCCAGTAGTTCGGGACTAGCGGGGGTTGGGGAGACCCAGTACTTC.

This chain joins TRBV10-3 and TRBJ1-2; 9 nucleotides agree with TRBD1. The V gene's germline CDR1 is ENHRY and CDR2 SYGVKD. V shed 4 bases, J shed 7 bases, and the junction held 7 bases outside the gene matches. The CDR3 runs to 14 residues. CDR3 region: CAISGTGDRPGYTF. DNA for the CDR3: TGTGCCATCAGTGGGACAGGGGACCGGCCTGGCTACACCTTC.

In DNA, the CDR3 is TGTGCCAGCAGCGTAGGGTCACAGGGGAGGAACACTGAAGCTTTCTTT. Encoded protein: CASSVGSQGRNTEAFF. The V and J genes are TRBV9 and TRBJ1-1; 7 bases are shared with TRBD1. CDR3 size: 16 residues. V shed 0 bases, J shed 1 base, and the junction held 6 bases outside the gene matches. Looked up from germline, CDR1 is SGDLS and CDR2 is YYNGEE.

The chain recombines TRBV6-1 with TRBJ1-3, with 9 bases aligning to TRBD1. CDR3 length: 18 amino acids. The V gene's germline CDR1 is MNHNS and CDR2 SASEGT. J was trimmed by 0 bases and V by 4 bases; bases with no gene match: 10. Written as DNA, the CDR3 is TGTGCCAGCAGTGGCCTACTGGGACAGGGCCTCTCTGGAAACACCATATATTTT. Its translation: CASSGLLGQGLSGNTIYF.

This sequence joins TRBV19 and TRBJ1-1; maybe TRBD1 (6 bases). CDR1 and CDR2 (germline): LNHDA, SQIVND (reference sequence). V lost 3 bases, J lost 1 base, and 18 bases lay in between. The CDR3 spans 17 residues. This CDR3 is CASSIEIRDITNTEAFF. The CDR3 coding sequence is TGTGCCAGTAGTATCGAAATACGGGACATTACGAACACTGAAGCTTTCTTT.